The clone carrying this T cell receptor (beta chain) was picked up a small number of times. The antigen remains unidentified. This entry comes from a study of T-cell memory formation after mild COVID-19. Study background: For the most part, TCR clusters were specific to one donor. Study-level points and caveats: Some clones that responded were present in memory (sampled pre-infection), which suggests cross-reactive memory joined. For contracting clones, CD4+ ones sat mainly in CM and EM, CD8+ in EMRA.

TCRdb re-analysed the 5' RACE reads in MiXCR, keeping a single row per CDR3 protein. This sample carries about 260,000 distinct CDR3 sequences, less than 9.5% of them seen once, and the ten largest clones take 22%. V lost 1 base and J lost 13, with 14 bases in between. Germline CDR1 reads LGHNA; CDR2 reads YSLEER. This CDR3 is 13 amino acids long. This receptor was taken from a man younger than 35 who had mild COVID-19 (a few samples of this study predate the infection). Cell type and time point are not known. The gene calls are TRBV4-3 and TRBJ2-1, with D perhaps matching TRBD1 (6 bases). Input material: PBMCs or a T cell subset sorted from them (not recorded which). The CDR3 bases are TGCGCCAGCAGCCAAGTGGGGGCTTTTGTTCAGTTCTTC. Encoded protein: CASSQVGAFVQFF.